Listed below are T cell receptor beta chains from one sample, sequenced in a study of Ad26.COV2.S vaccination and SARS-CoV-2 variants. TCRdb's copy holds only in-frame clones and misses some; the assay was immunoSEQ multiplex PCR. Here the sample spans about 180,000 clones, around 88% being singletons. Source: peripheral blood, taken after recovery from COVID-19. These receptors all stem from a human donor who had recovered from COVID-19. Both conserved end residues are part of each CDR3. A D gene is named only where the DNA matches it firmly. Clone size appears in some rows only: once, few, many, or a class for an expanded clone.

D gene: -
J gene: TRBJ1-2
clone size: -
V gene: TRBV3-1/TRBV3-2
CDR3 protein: CASSQLGWETGEGGYTF
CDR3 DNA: TGTGCCAGCAGCCAGCTAGGGTGGGAGACAGGCGAGGGTGGCTACACCTTC

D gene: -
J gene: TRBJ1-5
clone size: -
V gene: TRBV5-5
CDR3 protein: CASSFEVGQPQHF
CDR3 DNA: TGTGCCAGCAGCTTTGAGGTGGGTCAGCCCCAGCATTTT

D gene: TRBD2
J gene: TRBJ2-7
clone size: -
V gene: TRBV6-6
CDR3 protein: CASSRGGTHSYEQYF
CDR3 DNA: TGTGCCAGCAGCCGCGGGGGGACCCATTCCTACGAGCAGTACTTC

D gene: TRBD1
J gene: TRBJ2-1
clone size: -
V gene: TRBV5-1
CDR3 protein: CASSGQGQGINNEQFF
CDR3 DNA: TGCGCCAGCAGCGGACAGGGACAGGGGATAAACAATGAGCAGTTCTTC

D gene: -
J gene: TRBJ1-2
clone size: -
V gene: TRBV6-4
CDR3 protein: CASSAFDTAVSNYGYTF
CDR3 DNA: TGTGCCAGCAGTGCTTTTGACACGGCCGTCTCTAACTATGGCTACACCTTC

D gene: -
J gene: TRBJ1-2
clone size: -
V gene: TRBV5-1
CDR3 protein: CASTLDGNGYTF
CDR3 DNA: TGCGCCAGCACCCTGGACGGGAATGGCTACACCTTC

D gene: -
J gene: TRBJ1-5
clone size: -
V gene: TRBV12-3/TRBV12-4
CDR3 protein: CASRTGSQPQHF
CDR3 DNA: TGTGCCAGCAGGACAGGTTCTCAGCCCCAGCATTTT

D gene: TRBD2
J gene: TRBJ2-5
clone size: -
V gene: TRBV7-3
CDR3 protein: CASSLNPPSGGETQYF
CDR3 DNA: TGTGCCAGCAGCTTAAACCCGCCTAGCGGGGGCGAGACCCAGTACTTC

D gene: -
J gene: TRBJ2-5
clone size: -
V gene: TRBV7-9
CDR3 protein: CASSFSHAETQYF
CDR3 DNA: TGTGCCAGCAGCTTCTCACATGCGGAGACCCAGTACTTC

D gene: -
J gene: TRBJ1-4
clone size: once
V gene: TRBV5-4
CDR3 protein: CASSSDRTPRKLFF
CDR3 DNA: TGTGCCAGCAGCTCCGACAGGACCCCGCGGAAACTGTTTTTT

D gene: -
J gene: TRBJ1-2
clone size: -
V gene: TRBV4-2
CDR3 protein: CASSQEGNRWDGYTF
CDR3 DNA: TGTGCCAGCAGCCAAGAGGGGAACAGATGGGACGGCTACACCTTC

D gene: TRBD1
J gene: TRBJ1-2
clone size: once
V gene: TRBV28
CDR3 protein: CASSFGTGGFGGYTF
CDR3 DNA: TGTGCCAGCAGTTTTGGTACAGGGGGCTTTGGTGGCTACACCTTC

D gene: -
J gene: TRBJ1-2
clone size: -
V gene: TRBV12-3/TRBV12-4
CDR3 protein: CASSASNYGYTF
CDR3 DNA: TGTGCCAGCAGCGCATCTAACTATGGCTACACCTTC

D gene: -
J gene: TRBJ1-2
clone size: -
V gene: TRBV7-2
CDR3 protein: CASSLYNGELKGYTF
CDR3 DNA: TGTGCCAGCAGCTTATATAACGGGGAACTTAAGGGGTACACCTTC

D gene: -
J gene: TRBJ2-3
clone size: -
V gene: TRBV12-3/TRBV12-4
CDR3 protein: CASSLGGTQYF
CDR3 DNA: TGTGCCAGCAGTTTGGGGGGTACGCAGTATTTT

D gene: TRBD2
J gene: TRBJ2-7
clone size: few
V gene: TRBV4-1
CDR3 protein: CASSQKGTSGGPGFNEQYF
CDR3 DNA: TGCGCCAGCAGCCAAAAAGGGACTAGCGGGGGCCCGGGATTCAACGAGCAGTACTTC

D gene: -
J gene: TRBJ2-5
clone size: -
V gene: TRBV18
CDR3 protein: CASSLLEETQYF
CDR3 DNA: TGTGCCAGCTCACTTCTCGAGGAGACCCAGTACTTC

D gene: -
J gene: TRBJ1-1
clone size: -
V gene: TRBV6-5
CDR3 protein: CASSYSGGQVAEAFF
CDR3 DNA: TGTGCCAGCAGTTACTCTGGGGGTCAGGTGGCTGAAGCTTTCTTT

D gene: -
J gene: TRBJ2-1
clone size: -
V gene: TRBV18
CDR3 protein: CASSPYSGSYNEQFF
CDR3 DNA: TGTGCCAGCTCACCATACTCGGGCTCCTACAATGAGCAGTTCTTC

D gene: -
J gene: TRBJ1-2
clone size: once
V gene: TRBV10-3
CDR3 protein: CAISESVRGLNYGYTF
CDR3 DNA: TGTGCCATCAGTGAGTCAGTTCGCGGGTTAAACTATGGCTACACCTTC

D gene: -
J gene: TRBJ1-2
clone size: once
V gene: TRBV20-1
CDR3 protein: CSASGNYGYTF
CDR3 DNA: TGCAGTGCTAGTGGTAACTATGGCTACACCTTC

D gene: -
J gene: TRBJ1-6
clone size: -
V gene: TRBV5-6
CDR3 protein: CASSLAGNSPLHF
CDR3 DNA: TGTGCCAGCAGTTTAGCGGGTAATTCACCCCTCCACTTT

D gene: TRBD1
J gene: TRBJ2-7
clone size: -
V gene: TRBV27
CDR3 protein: CASSLGTGYYEQYF
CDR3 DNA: TGTGCCAGCAGTTTAGGGACAGGTTACTACGAGCAGTACTTC

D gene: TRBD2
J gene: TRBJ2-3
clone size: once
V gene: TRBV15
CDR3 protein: CATSSRLQGTSGEIVADTQYF
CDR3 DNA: TGTGCCACCAGCAGTAGACTCCAAGGGACTAGCGGGGAGATTGTTGCAGATACGCAGTATTTT

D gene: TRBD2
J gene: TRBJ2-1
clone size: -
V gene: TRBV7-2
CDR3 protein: CASSLRLAGSNEQFF
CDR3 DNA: TGTGCCAGCAGCTTAAGATTAGCGGGGTCCAATGAGCAGTTCTTC

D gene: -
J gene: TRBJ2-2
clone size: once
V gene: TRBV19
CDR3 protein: CASSFHGQYTGELFF
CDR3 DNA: TGTGCCAGTAGTTTCCACGGACAGTACACCGGGGAGCTGTTTTTT

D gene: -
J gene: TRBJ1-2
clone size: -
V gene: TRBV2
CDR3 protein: CASSEARGGGYTF
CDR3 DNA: TGTGCCAGCAGTGAAGCAAGGGGGGGCGGCTACACCTTC

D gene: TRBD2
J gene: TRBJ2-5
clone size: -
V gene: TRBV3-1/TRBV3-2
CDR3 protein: CASSQDWPGTSGGRETQYF
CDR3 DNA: TGTGCCAGCAGCCAAGATTGGCCCGGGACTAGCGGGGGCAGGGAGACCCAGTACTTC

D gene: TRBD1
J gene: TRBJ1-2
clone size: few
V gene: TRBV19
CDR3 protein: CASSPDYSTGNYYGYTF
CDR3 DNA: TGTGCCAGTAGTCCAGACTATTCGACAGGGAATTACTATGGCTACACCTTC

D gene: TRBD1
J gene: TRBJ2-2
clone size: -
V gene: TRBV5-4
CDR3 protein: CASSHGQGARTGELFF
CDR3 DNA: TGTGCCAGCAGCCACGGACAGGGGGCAAGGACCGGGGAGCTGTTTTTT

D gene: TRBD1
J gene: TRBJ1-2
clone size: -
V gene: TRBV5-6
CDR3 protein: CASSSWTGAFRLAAGYTF
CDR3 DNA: TGTGCCAGCAGCTCCTGGACAGGGGCGTTCAGGCTGGCGGCTGGCTACACCTTC

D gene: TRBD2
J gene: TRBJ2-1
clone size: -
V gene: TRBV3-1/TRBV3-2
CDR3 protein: CASSQDSGGSFRNEQFF
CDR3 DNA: TGTGCCAGCAGCCAAGATAGCGGCGGGAGCTTTCGGAATGAGCAGTTCTTC

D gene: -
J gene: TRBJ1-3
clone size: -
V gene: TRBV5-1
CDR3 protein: CASSLGSIAISGNTIYF
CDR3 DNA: TGCGCCAGCAGCCTGGGGTCCATTGCAATCTCTGGAAACACCATATATTTT

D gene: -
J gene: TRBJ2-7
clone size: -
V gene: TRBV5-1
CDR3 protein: CASSGDTFGIGEQYF
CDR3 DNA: TGCGCCAGTTCCGGGGACACGTTCGGGATCGGCGAGCAGTACTTC

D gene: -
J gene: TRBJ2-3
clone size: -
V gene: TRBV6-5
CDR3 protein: CASIKVTGPTDTQYF
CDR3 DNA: TGTGCCAGCATTAAGGTAACAGGACCCACAGATACGCAGTATTTT

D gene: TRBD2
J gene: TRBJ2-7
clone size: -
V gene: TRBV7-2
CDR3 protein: CASSFGLDTYEQYF
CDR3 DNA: TGTGCCAGCAGCTTCGGACTAGACACGTACGAGCAGTACTTC

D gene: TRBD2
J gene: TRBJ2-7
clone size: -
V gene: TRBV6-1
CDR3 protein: CASSEGGLAAYEQYF
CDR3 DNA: TGTGCCAGCAGTGAAGGAGGACTAGCAGCCTACGAGCAGTACTTC

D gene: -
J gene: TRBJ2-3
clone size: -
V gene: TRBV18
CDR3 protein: CASSPLGMSTDTQYF
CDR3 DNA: TGTGCCAGCTCACCCCTAGGAATGAGCACAGATACGCAGTATTTT

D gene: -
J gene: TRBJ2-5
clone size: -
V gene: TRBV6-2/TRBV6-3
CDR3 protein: CASSYLRMSSRTTQETQYF
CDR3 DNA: TGTGCCAGCAGTTACCTACGAATGAGCTCACGGACTACCCAAGAGACCCAGTACTTC

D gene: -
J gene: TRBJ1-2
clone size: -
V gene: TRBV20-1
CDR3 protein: CSASRAGANYGYTF
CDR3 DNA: TGCAGTGCTAGTCGGGCAGGCGCTAACTATGGCTACACCTTC

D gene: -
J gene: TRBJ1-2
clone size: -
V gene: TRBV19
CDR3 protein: CASSMSLHNYGYTF
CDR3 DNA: TGTGCCAGTAGTATGTCTCTGCATAACTATGGCTACACCTTC

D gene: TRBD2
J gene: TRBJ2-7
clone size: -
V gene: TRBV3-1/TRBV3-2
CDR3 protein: CASSQESWTSGSYEQYF
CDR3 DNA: TGTGCCAGCAGCCAAGAAAGTTGGACTAGCGGTTCCTACGAGCAGTACTTC

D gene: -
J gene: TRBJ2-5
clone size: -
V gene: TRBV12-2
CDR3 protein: CASRLASIILWETQYF
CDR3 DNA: TGTGCAAGTCGCTTAGCATCTATAATCCTCTGGGAGACCCAGTACTTC

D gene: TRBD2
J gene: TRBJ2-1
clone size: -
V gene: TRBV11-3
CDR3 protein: CASSLGGVRGNEQFF
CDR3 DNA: TGTGCCAGCAGCTTGGGAGGGGTACGTGGCAATGAGCAGTTCTTC

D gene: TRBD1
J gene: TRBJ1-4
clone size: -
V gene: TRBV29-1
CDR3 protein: CSALPGQGASPNEKLFF
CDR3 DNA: TGCAGCGCCCTACCGGGACAGGGGGCTTCCCCTAATGAAAAACTGTTTTTT

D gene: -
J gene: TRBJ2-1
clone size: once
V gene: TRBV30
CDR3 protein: CAWSITGNEQFF
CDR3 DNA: TGTGCCTGGAGTATCACGGGGAATGAGCAGTTCTTC

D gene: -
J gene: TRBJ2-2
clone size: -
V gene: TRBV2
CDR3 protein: CASQQGNTGELFF
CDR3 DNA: TGTGCCAGTCAGCAAGGGAACACCGGGGAGCTGTTTTTT

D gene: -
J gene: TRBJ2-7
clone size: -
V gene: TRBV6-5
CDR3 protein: CASSSLGQSSYEQYF
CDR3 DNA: TGTGCCAGCAGTTCCCTCGGACAGAGCTCCTACGAGCAGTACTTC

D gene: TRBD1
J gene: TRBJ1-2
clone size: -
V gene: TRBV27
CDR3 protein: CASSPTGGYYGYTF
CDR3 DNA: TGTGCCAGCAGTCCCACAGGGGGATACTATGGCTACACCTTC

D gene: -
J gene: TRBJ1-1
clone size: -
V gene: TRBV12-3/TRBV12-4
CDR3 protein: CASSRQVNTEAFF
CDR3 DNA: TGTGCCAGCAGTCGACAGGTGAACACTGAAGCTTTCTTT

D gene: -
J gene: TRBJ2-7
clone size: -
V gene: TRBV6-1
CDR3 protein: CASSDITYEQYF
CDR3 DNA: TGTGCCAGCAGTGACATCACCTACGAGCAGTACTTC

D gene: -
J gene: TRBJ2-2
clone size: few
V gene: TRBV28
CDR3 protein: CASRSYHRPNTGELFF
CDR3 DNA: TGTGCCAGCAGATCATACCACAGGCCAAACACCGGGGAGCTGTTTTTT

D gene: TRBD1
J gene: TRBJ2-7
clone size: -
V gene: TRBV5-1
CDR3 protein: CASSQQGSISYEQYF
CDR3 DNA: TGCGCCAGCAGCCAACAGGGGAGTATCTCCTACGAGCAGTACTTC

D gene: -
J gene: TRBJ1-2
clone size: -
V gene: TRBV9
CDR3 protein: CASSEGGYGYTF
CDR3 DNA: TGTGCCAGCAGCGAGGGCGGCTACGGCTACACCTTC

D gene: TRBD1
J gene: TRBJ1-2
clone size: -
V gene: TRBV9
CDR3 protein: CASNRGQGAWYGYTF
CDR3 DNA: TGTGCCAGCAATCGAGGGCAGGGGGCTTGGTATGGCTACACCTTC

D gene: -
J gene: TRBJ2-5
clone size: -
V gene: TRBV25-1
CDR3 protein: CASSESQGREETQYF
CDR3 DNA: TGTGCCAGCAGTGAATCGCAGGGAAGAGAGGAGACCCAGTACTTC

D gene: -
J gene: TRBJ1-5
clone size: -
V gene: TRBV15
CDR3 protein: CATSRDRVNQPQHF
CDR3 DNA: TGTGCCACCAGCAGAGATCGGGTCAATCAGCCCCAGCATTTT

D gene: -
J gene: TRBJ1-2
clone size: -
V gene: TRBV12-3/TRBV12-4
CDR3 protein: CASSLDLGYGYTF
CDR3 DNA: TGTGCCAGCAGTTTGGACCTGGGCTATGGCTACACCTTC

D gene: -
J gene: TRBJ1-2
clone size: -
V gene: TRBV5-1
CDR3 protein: CASSLAPGGRDGYTF
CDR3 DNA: TGCGCCAGCAGCTTGGCCCCGGGGGGACGTGATGGCTACACCTTC